A selection of T cell receptor beta chains follows, all from one sample in a study of regulatory T cells in long-lasting Graves disease. Each CDR3 protein is one row after TCRdb ran MiXCR on the multiplex PCR reads. The sample holds 350,000 to 450,000 distinct CDR3 sequences, about a fifth seen once. The source was peripheral blood mononuclear cells (PBMCs), collected when the disease was refractory, from a patient treated with antithyroid drugs. The receptors derive from a female donor with Graves disease. The CDR3 runs from the conserved cysteine through the conserved F or W. A D gene is named only where the DNA matches it firmly. Some rows mark clone size as missing; the rest say once, few, many or name a class of expanded clone.

TRBJ2-1	many	TRBV28	-	CASSFSRASSYNEQFF	TGTGCCAGCAGTTTCTCGCGGGCCAGCTCCTACAATGAGCAGTTCTTC
TRBJ2-2	many	TRBV7-2	-	CASSLEPNTGELFF	TGTGCCAGCAGCTTAGAACCCAACACCGGGGAGCTGTTTTTT
TRBJ2-7	-	TRBV6-2/TRBV6-3	TRBD2	CASSSHSGSGNEQYF	TGTGCCAGCAGTTCACATAGCGGGAGTGGCAACGAGCAGTACTTC
TRBJ1-5	few	TRBV6-1	-	CASSDNSNQPQHF	TGTGCCAGCAGTGACAATAGCAATCAGCCCCAGCATTTT
TRBJ2-1	-	TRBV4-3	TRBD2	CASSQRTSVYNEQFF	TGCGCCAGCAGCCAACGGACTAGCGTTTACAATGAGCAGTTCTTC
TRBJ2-2	few	TRBV6-5	TRBD1	CASSFQGAAGELFF	TGTGCCAGCAGTTTTCAGGGGGCAGCCGGGGAGCTGTTTTTT
TRBJ2-1	-	TRBV7-7	TRBD2	CASSRGGSGDNEQFF	TGTGCTAGCAGCCGAGGCGGGAGTGGAGACAATGAGCAGTTCTTC
TRBJ2-5	many	TRBV30	TRBD2	CAWRPIAGMEETQYF	TGTGCCTGGAGGCCGATAGCGGGAATGGAAGAGACCCAGTACTTC
TRBJ1-2	many	TRBV28	-	CASSLRGAGYTF	TGTGCCAGCAGTTTACGGGGCGCCGGCTACACCTTC
TRBJ1-5	many	TRBV20-1	-	CSARDRLQGHQPQHF	TGCAGTGCTAGAGATAGGTTGCAGGGGCATCAGCCCCAGCATTTT
TRBJ2-1	many	TRBV12-3/TRBV12-4	-	CASSSERYNEQFF	TGTGCCAGCAGTTCCGAGCGGTACAATGAGCAGTTCTTC
TRBJ2-7	many	TRBV2	-	CASSEVRAEQYF	TGTGCCAGCAGTGAAGTGAGGGCGGAGCAGTACTTC
TRBJ2-2	-	TRBV6-5	-	CASSYSVAGELFF	TGTGCCAGCAGTTACTCGGTGGCCGGGGAGCTGTTTTTT
TRBJ2-7	many	TRBV28	-	CASSLLTLYEQYF	TGTGCCAGCAGTTTGCTGACACTCTACGAGCAGTACTTC
TRBJ1-2	many	TRBV28	-	CSSGIYGGGYTF	TGTTCCAGCGGAATTTACGGAGGTGGCTACACCTTC
TRBJ2-5	many	TRBV20-1	TRBD1	CSATGQPQETQYF	TGCAGTGCTACGGGACAGCCTCAAGAGACCCAGTACTTC
TRBJ1-1	many	TRBV27	TRBD1	CASSFRGPSTEAFF	TGTGCCAGCAGTTTTAGGGGGCCGAGTACTGAAGCTTTCTTT
TRBJ1-1	many	TRBV27	TRBD1	CASSLSSRGGTEAFF	TGTGCCAGCAGTTTATCTTCCAGGGGGGGCACTGAAGCTTTCTTT
TRBJ1-1	many	TRBV7-3	-	CASSLSAEDTEAFF	TGTGCCAGCAGCTTATCTGCTGAGGACACTGAAGCTTTCTTT
TRBJ2-2	-	TRBV28	-	CASSWGGRAGELFF	TGTGCCAGCAGTTGGGGGGGGCGCGCCGGGGAGCTGTTTTTT
TRBJ2-7	many	TRBV28	-	CASSSGTAPYEQYF	TGTGCCAGCAGCTCCGGGACGGCCCCCTACGAGCAGTACTTC
TRBJ2-1	few	TRBV6-1	TRBD2	CASSEREGRGSYNEQFF	TGTGCCAGCTCGGAGCGGGAGGGCCGGGGCTCCTACAATGAGCAGTTCTTC
TRBJ2-7	few	TRBV7-2	-	CASRAAGATYEQYF	TGTGCCAGCCGAGCGGCAGGGGCGACCTACGAGCAGTACTTC
TRBJ1-3	-	TRBV20-1	TRBD1	CSARGDRGAGNTIYF	TGCAGTGCTAGAGGCGACAGGGGAGCTGGAAACACCATATATTTT
TRBJ2-5	-	TRBV28	TRBD1	CASIPQGVPGSPETQYF	TGTGCCAGCATCCCCCAGGGGGTACCGGGCTCTCCTGAGACCCAGTACTTC
TRBJ2-7	-	TRBV3-1	-	CASSQEFPARAENEQYF	TGTGCCAGCAGCCAAGAATTCCCAGCGCGCGCCGAAAACGAGCAGTACTTC
TRBJ1-6	few	TRBV6-5	-	CASSYGDTASPLHF	TGTGCCAGCAGTTACGGGGACACCGCATCACCCCTCCACTTT
TRBJ1-5	many	TRBV6-1	-	CASSELGINQPQHF	TGTGCCAGCAGTGAATTGGGAATCAATCAGCCCCAGCATTTT
TRBJ1-1	-	TRBV4-1	-	CASSLRDKNTEAFF	TGCGCCAGCAGTCTCCGGGACAAGAACACTGAAGCTTTCTTT
TRBJ2-7	-	TRBV14	-	CASSQEGSSGEQYF	TGTGCCAGCAGCCAAGAAGGAAGTTCGGGCGAGCAGTACTTC
TRBJ1-5	many	TRBV28	-	CASRAGYNQPQHF	TGTGCCAGCAGGGCAGGGTACAATCAGCCCCAGCATTTT
TRBJ1-2	many	TRBV27	TRBD1	CASSPGQGNNYGYTF	TGTGCCAGCAGTCCCGGACAGGGTAATAACTATGGCTACACCTTC
TRBJ2-2	few	TRBV19	-	CASSIPLAANTGELFF	TGTGCCAGTAGTATACCCCTAGCTGCTAACACCGGGGAGCTGTTTTTT
TRBJ2-3	-	TRBV11-2	TRBD2	CASSLSAGAGDTQYF	TGTGCCAGCAGCTTATCAGCGGGAGCGGGAGATACGCAGTATTTT